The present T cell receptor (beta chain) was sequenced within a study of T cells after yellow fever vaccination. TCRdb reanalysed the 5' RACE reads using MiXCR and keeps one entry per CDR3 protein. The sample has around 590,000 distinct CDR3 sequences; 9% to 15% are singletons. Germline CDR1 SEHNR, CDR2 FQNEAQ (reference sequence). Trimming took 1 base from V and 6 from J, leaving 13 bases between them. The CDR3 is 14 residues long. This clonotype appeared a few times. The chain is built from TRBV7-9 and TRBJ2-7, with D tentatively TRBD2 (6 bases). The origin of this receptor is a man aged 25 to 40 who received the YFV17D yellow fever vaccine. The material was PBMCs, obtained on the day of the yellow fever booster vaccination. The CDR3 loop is CASSLGGVISEQYF. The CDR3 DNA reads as TGTGCCAGCAGCTTAGGGGGGGTGATCTCCGAGCAGTACTTC.